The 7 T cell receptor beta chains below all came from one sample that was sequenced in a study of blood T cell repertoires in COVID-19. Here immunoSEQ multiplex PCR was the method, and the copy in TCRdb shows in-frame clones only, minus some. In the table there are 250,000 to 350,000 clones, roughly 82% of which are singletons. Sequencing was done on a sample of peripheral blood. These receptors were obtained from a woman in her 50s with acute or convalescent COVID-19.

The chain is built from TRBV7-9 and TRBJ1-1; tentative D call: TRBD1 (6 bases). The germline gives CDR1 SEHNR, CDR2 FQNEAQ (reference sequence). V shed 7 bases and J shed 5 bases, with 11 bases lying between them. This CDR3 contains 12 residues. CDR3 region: CASTLTGTEAFF. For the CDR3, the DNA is TGTGCCAGCACCCTAACAGGGACTGAAGCTTTCTTT.

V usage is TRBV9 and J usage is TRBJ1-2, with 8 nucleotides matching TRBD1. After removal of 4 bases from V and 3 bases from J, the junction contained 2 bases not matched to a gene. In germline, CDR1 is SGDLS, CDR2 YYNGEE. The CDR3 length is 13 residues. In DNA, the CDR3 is TGTGCCAGCAGCAACAGGGGGGACTATGGCTACACCTTC. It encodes CASSNRGDYGYTF.

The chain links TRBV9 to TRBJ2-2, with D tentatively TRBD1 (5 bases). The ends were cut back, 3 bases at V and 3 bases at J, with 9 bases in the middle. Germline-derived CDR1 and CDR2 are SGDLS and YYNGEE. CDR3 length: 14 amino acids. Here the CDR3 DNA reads TGTGCCAGCAGCGAAACAGGTTACACCGGGGAGCTGTTTTTT. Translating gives CASSETGYTGELFF.

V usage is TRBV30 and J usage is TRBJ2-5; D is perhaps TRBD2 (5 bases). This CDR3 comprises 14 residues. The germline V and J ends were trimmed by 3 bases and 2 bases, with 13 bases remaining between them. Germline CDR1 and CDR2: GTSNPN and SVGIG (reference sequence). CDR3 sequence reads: CAWRVTGIQETQYF. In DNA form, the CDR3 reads TGTGCCTGGAGGGTGACGGGGATACAAGAGACCCAGTACTTC.

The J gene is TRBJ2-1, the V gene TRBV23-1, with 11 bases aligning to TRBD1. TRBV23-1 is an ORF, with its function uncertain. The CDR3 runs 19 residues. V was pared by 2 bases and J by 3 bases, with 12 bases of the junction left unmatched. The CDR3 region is CASSQAPLPGQGDYNEQFF. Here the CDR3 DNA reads TGCGCCAGCAGTCAAGCTCCATTACCGGGACAGGGGGACTACAATGAGCAGTTCTTC.

The CDR3 nucleotides are TGTGCCAGCAGCCAAGTCAAGCGCTTCGGGAATTACGAGCAGTACTTC. Translation: CASSQVKRFGNYEQYF. The chain carries TRBV3-1 (or the pseudogene TRBV3-2) and TRBJ2-7, with D maybe TRBD2 (5 bases). The CDR3 sequence is 16 residues long. With 1 base removed from V and 4 bases from J, the gap between germline ends came to 17 bases. In germline, CDR1 is LGHDT, CDR2 YNNKEL (reference sequence).

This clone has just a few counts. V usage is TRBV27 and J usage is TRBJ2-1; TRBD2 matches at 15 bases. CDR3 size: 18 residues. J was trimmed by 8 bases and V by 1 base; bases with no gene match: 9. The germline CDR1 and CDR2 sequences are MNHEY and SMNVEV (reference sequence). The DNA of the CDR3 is TGTGCCAGCAGTTTATTCGGACTAGCGGGAGGGCCCTCTGATGAGCAGTTCTTC. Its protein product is CASSLFGLAGGPSDEQFF.